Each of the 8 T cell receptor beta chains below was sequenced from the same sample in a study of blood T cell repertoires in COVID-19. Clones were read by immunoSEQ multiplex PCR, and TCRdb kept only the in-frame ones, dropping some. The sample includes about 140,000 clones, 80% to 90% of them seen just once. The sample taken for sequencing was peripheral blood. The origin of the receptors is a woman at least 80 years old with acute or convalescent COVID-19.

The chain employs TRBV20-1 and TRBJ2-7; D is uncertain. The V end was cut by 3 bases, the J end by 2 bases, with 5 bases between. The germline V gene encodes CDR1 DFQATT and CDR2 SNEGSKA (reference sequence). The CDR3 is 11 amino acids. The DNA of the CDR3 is TGCAGTGCTAGGAGAGCCTACGAGCAGTACTTC. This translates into CSARRAYEQYF.

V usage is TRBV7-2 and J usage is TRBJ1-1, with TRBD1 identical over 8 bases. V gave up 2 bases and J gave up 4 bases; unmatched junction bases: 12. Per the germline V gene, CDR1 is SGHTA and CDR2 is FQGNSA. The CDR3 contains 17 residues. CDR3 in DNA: TGTGCCAGCAGCTTATACAGGGGGGTTAGGGCGGGCACTGAAGCTTTCTTT. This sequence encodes CASSLYRGVRAGTEAFF.

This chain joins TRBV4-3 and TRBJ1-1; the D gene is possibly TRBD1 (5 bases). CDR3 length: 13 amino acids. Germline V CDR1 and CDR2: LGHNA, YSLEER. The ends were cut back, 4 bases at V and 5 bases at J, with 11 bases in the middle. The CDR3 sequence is CASSRGEGTEAFF. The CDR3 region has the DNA TGCGCCAGCAGCCGAGGGGAGGGGACTGAAGCTTTCTTT.

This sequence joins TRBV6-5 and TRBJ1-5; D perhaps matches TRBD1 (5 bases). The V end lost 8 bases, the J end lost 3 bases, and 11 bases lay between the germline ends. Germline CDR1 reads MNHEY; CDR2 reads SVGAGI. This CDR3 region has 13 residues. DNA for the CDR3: TGTGCCAGCGCCCAGGGCCCCAATCAGCCCCAGCATTTT. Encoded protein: CASAQGPNQPQHF.

The chain's CDR3 is CASSIPGERNSPLHF. The CDR3 DNA sequence: TGTGCCAGCAGCATACCAGGGGAGAGGAATTCACCCCTCCACTTT. V usage is TRBV7-9 and J usage is TRBJ1-6, with D perhaps matching TRBD1 (6 bases). CDR1 SEHNR and CDR2 FQNEAQ come from the germline V gene (reference sequence). The length of the CDR3 is 15 residues. Trimming took off 5 bases at V and 7 bases at J, with 15 bases between the two ends.

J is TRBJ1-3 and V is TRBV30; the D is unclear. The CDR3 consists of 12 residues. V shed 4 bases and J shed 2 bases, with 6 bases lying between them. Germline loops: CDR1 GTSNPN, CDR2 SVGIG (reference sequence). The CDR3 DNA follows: TGTGCCTGGAAGACAACTGGAAACACCATATATTTT. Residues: CAWKTTGNTIYF.

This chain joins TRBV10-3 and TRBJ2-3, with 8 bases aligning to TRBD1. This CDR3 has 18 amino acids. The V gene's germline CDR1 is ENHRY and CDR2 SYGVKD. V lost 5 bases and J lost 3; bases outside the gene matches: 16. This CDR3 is CAISRDRGPTLVTDTQYF. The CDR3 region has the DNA TGTGCCATCAGTCGTGACAGGGGACCTACACTCGTGACAGATACGCAGTATTTT.

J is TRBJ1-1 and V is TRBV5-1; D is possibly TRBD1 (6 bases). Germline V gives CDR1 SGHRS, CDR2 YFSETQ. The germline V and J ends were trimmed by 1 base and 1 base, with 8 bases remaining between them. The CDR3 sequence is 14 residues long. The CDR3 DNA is TGCGCCAGCAGCTTGTGGGGGCGGAACACTGAAGCTTTCTTT. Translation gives CASSLWGRNTEAFF.